This is a list of T cell receptor beta chains from one sample in a study of OX40 agonist ivuxolimab in advanced cancers. Data came from immunoSEQ multiplex PCR; TCRdb stores just in-frame clones and leaves some out. Among 60,000 or so clones listed, 90% to 95% were seen once. The sample was CD4+ or CD8+ T cells sorted from blood, taken in a trial of the OX40 agonist ivuxolimab. The receptors shown here come from an adult with an advanced solid tumor such as melanoma, head and neck, liver or kidney cancer. Each CDR3 is given with its conserved first and last residue. Fields, in order: J gene, V gene, D gene, CDR3 protein, CDR3 DNA. D genes are given only for firm matches.

J gene: TRBJ1-5; V gene: TRBV6-1; D gene: NA; CDR3 protein: CASSVWPQHF; CDR3 DNA: TGTGCCAGCAGTGTCTGGCCCCAGCATTTT
J gene: TRBJ1-2; V gene: TRBV4-1; D gene: NA; CDR3 protein: CASTSQGAGGYTF; CDR3 DNA: TGCGCCAGCACCTCGCAAGGGGCAGGAGGCTACACCTTC
J gene: TRBJ1-1; V gene: TRBV9; D gene: TRBD1; CDR3 protein: CASSDPYRGNTEAFF; CDR3 DNA: TGTGCCAGCAGCGACCCGTACAGGGGGAACACTGAAGCTTTCTTT
J gene: TRBJ2-1; V gene: TRBV30; D gene: NA; CDR3 protein: CAWSWVVQGYNEQFF; CDR3 DNA: TGTGCCTGGTCTTGGGTGGTGCAGGGCTACAATGAGCAGTTCTTC
J gene: TRBJ1-5; V gene: TRBV28; D gene: NA; CDR3 protein: CASSLSSGVGWQPQHF; CDR3 DNA: TGTGCCAGCAGTTTATCTTCAGGGGTAGGGTGGCAGCCCCAGCATTTT
J gene: TRBJ2-2; V gene: TRBV7-2; D gene: NA; CDR3 protein: CASSLTGNTGELFF; CDR3 DNA: TGTGCCAGCAGCTTGACCGGGAACACCGGGGAGCTGTTTTTT
J gene: TRBJ2-1; V gene: TRBV27; D gene: NA; CDR3 protein: CASSPGGNEQFF; CDR3 DNA: TGTGCCAGCTCCCCTGGGGGGAATGAGCAGTTCTTC
J gene: TRBJ1-4; V gene: TRBV2; D gene: NA; CDR3 protein: CASSEGPGRHEKLFF; CDR3 DNA: TGTGCCAGCAGTGAAGGTCCAGGGCGGCATGAAAAACTGTTTTTT
J gene: TRBJ2-3; V gene: TRBV4-1; D gene: NA; CDR3 protein: CASSQVGQRVADTQYF; CDR3 DNA: TGCGCCAGCAGCCAAGTTGGGCAGCGGGTAGCTGATACGCAGTATTTT
J gene: TRBJ1-1; V gene: TRBV5-6; D gene: NA; CDR3 protein: CASSLVGLGAEAFF; CDR3 DNA: TGTGCCAGCAGCTTGGTAGGACTAGGGGCCGAAGCTTTCTTT